A single sample is the source of the 30 T cell receptor beta chains below, sequenced in a study of T cell responses to AZD1222 COVID-19 vaccine. Clones were sequenced by immunoSEQ multiplex PCR, and TCRdb holds only the in-frame ones, with some missing. The sample records 120,000 to 150,000 clones, 75% to 90% being singletons. The sequenced sample was peripheral blood, obtained on day 0 of MenACWY control vaccination. The receptors originated from an adult in good health.

This clone was picked up a small number of times. The gene calls are TRBV6-5 and TRBJ1-6; D is perhaps TRBD1 (6 bases). With 2 bases removed from V and 15 bases from J, the gap between germline ends came to 20 bases. The germline V gene encodes CDR1 MNHEY and CDR2 SVGAGI. The CDR3 sequence is 15 residues long. The CDR3 DNA sequence: TGTGCCAGCAGTTACGTGCCGGGGGCGGGTGGGTTCCTCCACTTT. It codes for CASSYVPGAGGFLHF.

The chain couples TRBV15 to TRBJ2-3; D is tentatively TRBD1 or TRBD2 (5 bases each). Trimming pared 0 bases from V and 6 bases from J, leaving 13 bases between. There are 15 residues in the CDR3. The germline gives CDR1 LNHNV, CDR2 YYDKDF (reference sequence). The CDR3 sequence is CATSRELGTGDTQYF. DNA for the CDR3: TGTGCCACCAGCAGAGAACTCGGGACGGGGGATACGCAGTATTTT.

This rearrangement joins TRBV6-7 to TRBJ1-2; the D is unclear. TRBV6-7 is sorted into the ORF group, with uncertain function. The V end lost 5 bases, the J end lost 3 bases, and 10 bases lay between the germline ends. The CDR3 has 13 residues. As DNA, the CDR3 is TGTGCCAGCAGTGCCGACACGGACTATGGCTACACCTTC. Translating gives CASSADTDYGYTF.

This rearrangement joins TRBV3-1 (or the pseudogene TRBV3-2) to TRBJ1-1, with TRBD1 matching 8 bases. The J segment lost 6 bases and the V segment lost 2 bases, leaving 5 bases of the junction unmatched. The CDR3 covers 14 residues. Germline lookup yields CDR1 LGHDT and CDR2 YNNKEL (reference sequence). The CDR3: CASSQWGQAAEAFF. The CDR3 DNA follows: TGTGCCAGCAGCCAATGGGGACAGGCGGCTGAAGCTTTCTTT.

The chain carries TRBV7-2 and TRBJ2-2; D unresolved. Trimming stripped 1 base from V and 0 bases from J, with 9 bases between. The CDR3 totals 16 residues. Per germline, CDR1 SGHTA and CDR2 FQGNSA. In DNA form, the CDR3 reads TGTGCCAGCAGCTTAGTAGGCACTCCGAACACCGGGGAGCTGTTTTTT. Translating gives CASSLVGTPNTGELFF. Full variable domain (rest looked up from reference TRBV7-2 and TRBJ2-2): GAGVSQSPSNKVTEKGKDVELRCDPISGHTALYWYRQSLGQGLEFLIYFQGNSAPDKSGLPSDRFSAERTGGSVSTLTIQRTQQEDSAVYLCASSLVGTPNTGELFFGEGSRLTVL.

The chain joins TRBV5-1 to TRBJ2-2; the D is unclear. The CDR3 length is 14 residues. Germline-derived CDR1 and CDR2 are SGHRS and YFSETQ. Trimming cost V 4 bases and J 4 bases, with 11 bases left between them. CDR3 DNA: TGCGCCAGCAGCCCTTCAGCCGCCACCGGGGAGCTGTTTTTT. It specifies CASSPSAATGELFF.

This chain connects TRBV30 to TRBJ2-5; D gene uncertain. Germline V lookup: CDR1 GTSNPN, CDR2 SVGIG (reference sequence). V was clipped by 2 bases and J by 5 bases, with 12 bases between them. The CDR3 consists of 13 residues. The DNA of the CDR3 is TGTGCCTGGAGTCACGACAATAGGGAGACCCAGTACTTC. It yields the protein CAWSHDNRETQYF.

This clone was seen just once. This chain uses TRBV5-1 with TRBJ1-4, with 9 nucleotides matching TRBD1. V lost 5 bases and J lost 7; bases outside the gene matches: 6. The germline CDR1 and CDR2 sequences are SGHRS and YFSETQ. The CDR3 is 14 residues long. CDR3 region: CASSGTGNREKLFF. The DNA of the CDR3 is TGCGCCAGCAGTGGGACAGGGAATCGTGAAAAACTGTTTTTT. The full variable domain, in which reference TRBV5-1 and TRBJ1-4 provide the parts outside the CDR3, is KAGVTQTPRYLIKTRGQQVTLSCSPISGHRSVSWYQQTPGQGLQFLFEYFSETQRNKGNFPGRFSGRQFSNSRSEMNVSTLELGDSALYLCASSGTGNREKLFFGSGTQLSVL.

This chain connects TRBV5-4 to TRBJ2-1, with 7 positions matching TRBD2. There are 14 residues in the CDR3. Per germline, CDR1 SGHNT and CDR2 YYREEE (reference sequence). V gave up 4 bases and J gave up 5 bases; unmatched junction bases: 6. The CDR3 DNA follows: TGTGCCAGCAGCCCCTCAGCGGGGAACAATGAGCAGTTCTTC. It yields the protein CASSPSAGNNEQFF.

This chain links TRBV29-1 with TRBJ1-2; D is unresolved. There are 14 residues in the CDR3. The germline gives CDR1 SQVTM, CDR2 ANQGSEA. V lost 0 bases and J 0 bases, leaving 8 bases between the germline ends. The CDR3: CSVEDMFANYGYTF. The CDR3 DNA reads TGCAGCGTTGAAGATATGTTCGCTAACTATGGCTACACCTTC.

This clone is a singleton in its sample. The V call is TRBV6-1, the J call TRBJ1-6; D is perhaps TRBD1 (6 bases). Trimming took off 2 bases at V and 9 bases at J, with 11 bases between the two ends. The CDR3 contains 14 residues. Germline CDR1 MNHNS, CDR2 SASEGT. DNA of the CDR3: TGTGCCAGCAGTGAACAGGGGCCGAGTTCACCCCTCCACTTT. Protein: CASSEQGPSSPLHF.

The chain joins TRBV4-1 to TRBJ2-3, with a tentative D call TRBD2 (7 bases). Germline V CDR1 and CDR2: MGHRA, YSYEKL. The CDR3 runs to 16 residues. Trimming cost V 0 bases and J 2 bases, with 12 bases left between them. The CDR3 DNA sequence: TGCGCCAGCAGCCAAGAAAGGGCGGGGGCCACAGATACGCAGTATTTT. Translation: CASSQERAGATDTQYF.

The chain recombines TRBV19 with TRBJ1-6; no firm D call. Trimming took 6 bases from V and 0 from J, leaving 6 bases between them. Germline assignment: CDR1 LNHDA and CDR2 SQIVND (reference sequence). This CDR3 contains 14 residues. CDR3 residues: CASRGSSYNSPLHF. CDR3 nucleotides: TGTGCCAGTAGGGGGAGCTCCTATAATTCACCCCTCCACTTT.

J is TRBJ2-4 and V is TRBV18; D is unresolved. Trimming took 3 bases from V and 3 from J, leaving 15 bases between them. Germline values: CDR1 KGHSH, CDR2 LQKENI. This CDR3 contains 16 residues. The CDR3 DNA sequence: TGTGCCAGCTCACCTAGGAAAGCAGGCCGCAAAAACATTCAGTACTTC. It encodes CASSPRKAGRKNIQYF. Full variable domain (rest looked up from reference TRBV18 and TRBJ2-4): NAGVMQNPRHLVRRRGQEARLRCSPMKGHSHVYWYRQLPEEGLKFMVYLQKENIIDESGMPKERFSAEFPKEGPSILRIQQVVRGDSAAYFCASSPRKAGRKNIQYFGAGTRLSVL.

The CDR3 bases are TGTGCCATCAGTGGCGGGACAGGGGGCTTAAGTTTGCCGGGCGAGCAGTACTTC. This sequence encodes CAISGGTGGLSLPGEQYF. The V and J genes are TRBV10-3 and TRBJ2-7; 12 positions agree with TRBD1. Per the germline V gene, CDR1 is ENHRY and CDR2 is SYGVKD. Germline trimming cut 4 bases from V and 6 bases from J; bases unmatched to any gene: 16. This CDR3 comprises 18 residues.

The chain is built from TRBV3-1 (or the pseudogene TRBV3-2) and TRBJ1-4; 9 bases are a match to TRBD1. The CDR3 spans 16 residues. J lost 4 bases, V lost 4 bases, and 7 bases had no gene match. Looked up from germline, CDR1 is LGHDT and CDR2 is YNNKEL (reference sequence). The CDR3 sequence is CASSRAQGASNEKLFF. The DNA for the CDR3 is TGTGCCAGCAGCCGCGCACAGGGGGCCAGTAATGAAAAACTGTTTTTT.

This clone was detected once. The chain joins TRBV7-2 to TRBJ2-1, with D perhaps TRBD2 (6 bases). Trimming shortened V by 5 bases and J by 7 bases, and 15 bases separated the two germline ends. Germline values: CDR1 SGHTA, CDR2 FQGNSA. The length of the CDR3 is 14 residues. CDR3 nucleotides: TGTGCCAGCAGCATTAGGGCGGGGCAGAATGAGCAGTTCTTC. Protein: CASSIRAGQNEQFF. The full variable domain, completed using reference TRBV7-2 and TRBJ2-1, is GAGVSQSPSNKVTEKGKDVELRCDPISGHTALYWYRQSLGQGLEFLIYFQGNSAPDKSGLPSDRFSAERTGGSVSTLTIQRTQQEDSAVYLCASSIRAGQNEQFFGPGTRLTVL.

The chain combines TRBV28 with TRBJ1-2, with TRBD1 as a possible D gene (6 bases). The V end was cut by 6 bases, the J end by 6 bases, with 17 bases between. The CDR3 runs 14 residues. Germline CDR1 is MDHEN and CDR2 is SYDVKM. CDR3 bases: TGTGCCAGCAGGCGAGGGGGGCCGGGGCATGGCTACACCTTC. Residues: CASRRGGPGHGYTF.

The gene calls are TRBV10-2 and TRBJ2-5; unclear D gene. The V end was cut by 2 bases, the J end by 7 bases, with 11 bases between. The CDR3 contains 13 residues. The V gene's germline CDR1 is WSHSY and CDR2 SAAADI. The CDR3 here is CASSEVARVTQYF. CDR3 sequence (DNA): TGCGCCAGCAGTGAGGTGGCTAGGGTGACCCAGTACTTC.

In its sample, this clone was seen once. The chain couples TRBV6-4 to TRBJ2-2; maybe TRBD2 (5 bases). The CDR3 extends over 14 amino acids. CDR1 MRHNA and CDR2 SNTAGT come from the germline V gene. V was trimmed by 0 bases and J by 3 bases, leaving 5 bases between them. The CDR3, as DNA: TGTGCCAGCAGTGACTCAGCGGACACCGGGGAGCTGTTTTTT. This sequence encodes CASSDSADTGELFF.

The chain carries TRBV7-8 and TRBJ1-1, with 8 positions matching TRBD1. V shed 5 bases and J 5 bases; nucleotides not matched to a gene: 13. The CDR3 spans 16 residues. Germline CDR1 SGHVS, CDR2 FQNEAQ. DNA for the CDR3: TGTGCCAGCAGCAACGGACTCAGGGGGCGAAGGACTGAAGCTTTCTTT. Protein: CASSNGLRGRRTEAFF.

This clone was counted once. CDR3 DNA: TGTGCCAGCAGCCCGGGCGTGGTCCCTGGCGTAGGAGAGCAGTACGTC. This sequence encodes CASSPGVVPGVGEQYV. J is TRBJ2-7 and V is TRBV7-6; D unresolved. V dropped 5 bases and J dropped 7 bases, with 24 bases sitting between them. Germline V CDR1 and CDR2: SGHVS, FNYEAQ. This CDR3 region has 16 residues.

The CDR3 loop reads CASRTVPSVNTEAFF. The DNA for the CDR3 is TGTGCCAGCCGGACAGTCCCCTCTGTGAACACTGAAGCTTTCTTT. The genes are TRBV11-2 and TRBJ1-1; a weak D match, TRBD1 (6 bases). This CDR3 is 15 amino acids long. Germline V gene data show CDR1 as SGHAT and CDR2 as FQNNGV. Trimming removed 8 bases from V and 0 bases from J, with 16 bases in between.

Of note for this clone: Other nucleotide sequences in the sample specify the same CDR3. The CDR3 reads CASSPGTYEQYV. The CDR3 region has the DNA TGTGCCAGCTCACCAGGGACCTACGAGCAGTACGTC. This chain joins TRBV18 and TRBJ2-7; D gene unclear. Trimming removed 2 bases at V and 2 bases at J, with 4 bases between. The CDR3 covers 12 residues. Germline values: CDR1 KGHSH, CDR2 LQKENI.

The chain is built from TRBV5-1 and TRBJ2-1; maybe TRBD2 (5 bases). V shed 4 bases and J shed 7 bases, with 12 bases lying between them. Germline loops: CDR1 SGHRS, CDR2 YFSETQ. The CDR3 is 13 amino acids. The CDR3 DNA is TGCGCCAGCAGCGTAGGACTGGTAAATGAGCAGTTCTTC. It specifies CASSVGLVNEQFF.

The rearrangement uses TRBV6-5 and TRBJ1-3; D call uncertain. Germline V gives CDR1 MNHEY, CDR2 SVGAGI. This CDR3 has 15 residues. V was clipped by 2 bases and J by 0 bases, with 8 bases between them. The CDR3 protein is CASSYIGDSGNTIYF. The CDR3 nucleotides are TGTGCCAGCAGTTACATTGGGGACTCTGGAAACACCATATATTTT.

This clone was seen once. J is TRBJ2-6 and V is TRBV3-1 (or the pseudogene TRBV3-2), with 7 bases aligning to TRBD1. The V and J ends lost 4 bases and 1 base, in that order; junction bases with no gene match: 10. The CDR3 is 18 amino acids. Germline-derived CDR1 and CDR2 are LGHDT and YNNKEL (reference sequence). The CDR3 DNA sequence: TGTGCCAGCAGCCCCCAGGGACAGAGCAGATCTGGGGCCAACGTCCTGACTTTC. Protein sequence: CASSPQGQSRSGANVLTF.

This chain connects TRBV7-2 to TRBJ1-3, with 7 positions matching TRBD1. CDR1 SGHTA and CDR2 FQGNSA come from the germline V gene. The CDR3 loop spans 15 amino acids. With 5 bases clipped from V and 3 bases from J, the junction kept 7 bases outside the gene matches. The CDR3 nucleotides are TGTGCCAGCAGCCCGACAGGGATATTTGGAAACACCATATATTTT. Amino acids: CASSPTGIFGNTIYF.

This chain uses TRBV24-1 with TRBJ2-3; no firm D call. With 4 bases removed from V and 6 bases from J, the gap between germline ends came to 13 bases. Per germline, CDR1 KGHDR and CDR2 SFDVKD. The CDR3 is 14 amino acids. The CDR3 sequence: CATSDVHQVDTQYF. Written as DNA, the CDR3 is TGTGCCACCAGTGACGTCCATCAGGTGGATACGCAGTATTTT.

The rearrangement uses TRBV12-3 or TRBV12-4 and TRBJ1-2; D is undetermined. The V gene lost 8 bases and the J gene lost 4 bases, with 11 bases spanning the gap. The CDR3 is 12 amino acids. CDR3 residues: CASALRTYGYTF. Written as DNA, the CDR3 is TGTGCCAGCGCCTTACGCACCTATGGCTACACCTTC.